A selection of T cell receptor beta chains follows, all from one sample in a study of T cells in localized non-small cell lung cancer. Measured with immunoSEQ multiplex PCR; TCRdb has only the in-frame clones, and not every one. Here the sample spans 65,000 or so clones, 81% being singletons. This specimen was PBMCs, taken before any cancer treatment. These receptors came from a man between 40 and 75 years old with stage II lung adenocarcinoma. Each CDR3 is given with its conserved first and last residue.

cdr3_length v_call cdr3_aa
13 TRBV7-8 CASSLDRAYEQYF
13 TRBV7-9 CASQGGGPGEQFF
15 TRBV7-9 CASSSDPGRNYGYTF
16 TRBV27 CASSFKGGRLYNEQFF
15 TRBV7-9 CASSPEQGPNEKLFF
17 TRBV11-2 CASSLRSQAGRVDTQYF
15 TRBV7-2 CASTSPAPLGTEAFF
16 TRBV5-1 CASSLGSSGSFAEQFF
17 TRBV10-3 CAISESTWGPNTGELFF
15 TRBV6-5 CASSLQTSGPDEQYF
17 TRBV19 CASSISSRAGGLRTQYF
13 TRBV6-5 CASSARMNTEAFF
18 TRBV4-1 CASSQAPPTGRAWNEQFF
14 TRBV5-1 CASSPGTSQETQYF
14 TRBV5-1 CASSLGQYTGELFF
15 TRBV2 CASRDPTSSKETQYF
14 TRBV19 CASSIAGGEYEQFF
15 TRBV19 CASSILAGGRETQYF
13 TRBV7-3 CASSLGANNEQFF
13 TRBV19 CATKLALADTQYF
14 TRBV10-3 CAIKYSALYNEQFF
16 TRBV4-1 CASSQDSSGRLYEQYF
11 TRBV25-1 CASSDGGGYTF
13 TRBV7-3 CASSSAMNTEAFF
13 TRBV19 CASSIYYTDTQYF
15 TRBV6-1 CASSERGAGTDTQYF
16 TRBV7-2 CASSFPQREIYNEQYF
16 TRBV9 CASSVGASGSTDTQYF
12 TRBV30 CAWGPQGAEAFF
17 TRBV25-1 CASSLDLLTGAGNTIYF
13 TRBV29-1 CSVEVRRGQPQHF
15 TRBV6-5 CASSRRSGAYYGYTF
14 TRBV30 CAWSVLGLLGEQFF
14 TRBV5-1 CASSGTGGRTEAFF
14 TRBV6-1 CASIGTRNSYEQYF
12 TRBV19 CATSDREETQYF
13 TRBV27 CASSPRTMETQYF
13 TRBV5-1 CASSMGGTETQYF
14 TRBV5-1 CASSPGGQTYGYTF
15 TRBV28 CASRSAGGWGTEAFF
15 TRBV7-2 CASSFTSGRWDEQFF
18 TRBV5-8 CASSFSGTSDGSYNEQFF
14 TRBV4-2 CASSQDGPRDEQYF
13 TRBV9 CASSLSGITEAFF
13 TRBV11-3 CASSLDRTRVAFF
16 TRBV5-1 CASVLGAEKNTGELFF
15 TRBV19 CASSTRQGLNQPQHF
15 TRBV4-1 CASSQGGGRNNEQFF
14 TRBV29-1 CSVRTRLFNEKLFF
14 TRBV5-5 CASSPDSHSYEQYF
14 TRBV25-1 CASSEPQGAREQYF
17 TRBV5-4 CASSLFRGSDKSYEQYF
15 TRBV2 CASSKDRGLEDTQYF